This T cell receptor (beta chain) was recovered during a study of cytomegalovirus exposure and HLA in healthy donors (TCRdb year 2017). As for the study more broadly: An earlier analysis of about 530 of the donors reported 250 to 300 Gb of sequence data and 117 million unique TCR beta sequences obtained from about 179 million T cells. Donor age, sex, ethnicity and CMV serostatus were collected together with the repertoire data. An early release covering roughly 580 HLA-typed donors comprised 250 to 350 gigabases of sequencing data and around 80 million unique TCR sequences. Along with the approximately 670-subject first cohort, a separate validation cohort of over a hundred different subjects was used. Genome-wide SNP genotypes for about 65% of the roughly 700 donors were used in a later genetic analysis, which treated that subset as a discovery cohort. The number of typed donors differed by locus: about 620-640 for A, B, C, DRB1 and DQB1; 500 to 550 for DQA1; 606 for DPA1; and around 470 for DPB1. Both class I and class II loci were covered by HLA typing, at four-digit resolution. Four to six DR-DQ haplotypes were handled as single units for association and clustering, since linkage in the cohort was strong. Among 300 to 450 genotyped donors of the cohort, an average of about 240,000 unique TCR beta nucleotide sequences were sequenced per donor, around 18% of them non-productive. The study aimed to test whether cataloging public T cell receptors could reveal signatures of past pathogen exposure. The study used immunosequencing to profile the T cell repertoires of 670 or so subjects and linked those repertoires to cytomegalovirus serostatus. Of the 350 to 450 genotyped donors, less than 90% were placed in the genetic ancestry cluster associated with self-reported Caucasian donors. To predict cytomegalovirus infection status, the study combined high-throughput TCR immunosequencing, statistical association of individual TCRs with disease status, and machine learning. A later analysis re-analyzed previously published TCR beta repertoires from about 730 donors and added high-resolution HLA genotyping to study TCR occurrence patterns. Rather than using new phenotypic data, the later analysis identified candidate immune exposures from TCR beta sequences and from how often those sequences occurred across donors. An earlier analysis of nearly 600 of the donors applied high-throughput TCR beta sequencing to assess whether each TCR beta V gene segment acted as functional or pseudogenic. All discovery cohort repertoires had been generated on a single sequencing platform. Results and caveats for the whole study, not just this receptor: A few of the identified cytomegalovirus-associated TCR beta chains were confirmed in vitro to be specific for cytomegalovirus antigens. The study listed 150 to 200 TCR beta chains as associated with cytomegalovirus. An earlier analysis of several hundred of the donors showed that most TCR beta V segments appeared in productive rearrangements either about 87% or about 30% of the time, which broadly matched IMGT annotations. Most CMV-associated TCR beta chains appeared to be HLA-restricted in a later analysis, and the HLA associations seemed to be driven largely by CMV exposure. A later genetic analysis reported fewer N-insertions in productive TCRs among donors in an Asian-associated ancestry cluster than the approximately 670-donor mean. Correlated functional status among segregating V segments might be attributable to linkage disequilibrium, but an unknown experimental factor could not be ruled out. According to a later analysis, parvovirus B19, influenza, CMV and Epstein-Barr virus appeared linked to several top co-occurrence clusters. The classifier was reported to diagnose cytomegalovirus status with high specificity and sensitivity in both the original cohort and the validation cohort. When HLA alleles, especially DR and DQ, strongly co-occurred, TCR associations were difficult to assign to individual alleles. A later analysis found that HLA-associated TCR beta chains were more clonally expanded and had lower generation probabilities than equally common non-associated chains. A further reported finding was that TCR beta sequences accurately predicted the HLA-A and HLA-B alleles for most subjects in the first cohort. V-gene and J-gene trimming of TCR beta chains was associated with a missense DCLRE1C variant in a later genetic analysis, and the association was replicated in an independent cohort. According to a later analysis, TCR association rates differed among HLA loci, with DRB1 alleles showing the most associated TCRs and HLA-C alleles showing the fewest. It was suggested by the authors that the approach could potentially be generalized to other disease states and immunological phenotypes. Most TCR sequences were observed very rarely across donors, whereas some public TCRs were present in many individuals. The cohort was sequenced for TCR beta chains only, and without alpha or paired-chain data the features that could be detected were limited. Because HLA typing was unavailable for some donors at each locus, only the typed subset was used in association tests. Roughly uniform sequencing depth across donors was assumed in presence/absence analyses, although this assumption may not hold. Some IMGT-functional V segments, including TRBV6-2 and TRBV6-3, could not be told apart with the 87-base-pair reads, so those segments were excluded. A cluster of highly shared sequence variants was judged likely to be a technical artifact of the sequencing pipeline. The only immune exposure information available for the cohort was CMV serostatus. At a false discovery rate of 0.05, a later analysis linked 16,951 TCR beta sequences to specific HLA alleles. Roughly 17 rarely observed V segments, including chromosome 9 orphons, were excluded from the earlier analysis of several hundred of the donors because counts were too low.

Comments on this clone: The antigen this receptor binds is unknown. No much larger clonotype is one base removed from it; base qualities were not supplied.

CDR3 length: 15 amino acids, cysteine to phenylalanine. Just CDR3 DNA is preserved here, 45 bases in frame from base 1. CDR1 and CDR2, per the germline V gene (reference sequence), are GTSNPN and SVGIG. The cohort comprised 666 healthy bone marrow donors. At the time of sampling, every cohort member was nominally healthy, though immune exposures that went unrecorded were likely present. The donor was CMV seropositive and belonged to the group of about 290 seropositive cohort members. A peripheral blood sample was provided by each donor, and peripheral blood mononuclear cells were used for TCR beta sequencing. The Qiagen DNeasy Blood Extraction Kit was used to extract genomic DNA from the blood cell samples. Library preparation was by the immunoSEQ multiplex PCR assay. A mixture of 60 forward primers for TCR Vbeta segments and 13 reverse primers for TCR Jbeta segments was used in the multiplex PCR. The CDR3 region of rearranged TCR beta genes was amplified from genomic DNA with a multiplex PCR assay. On the Illumina HiSeq System, the amplified TCR beta libraries were sequenced as 87-base-pair reads. Concerning the study's data processing: A later analysis tallied 75 million to 85 million unique TCR beta chains across the 550 to 850 repertoires, and roughly 11 million of those chains were shared by two or more donors. To remove PCR and sequencing errors, raw reads were error-corrected and collapsed into unique sequences using a nearest-neighbor algorithm that merged closely related sequences. Alignment of CDR3 sequences to IMGT reference sequences was used to assign V, D and J gene segments. Each retained sequence needed at least a six-nucleotide match to both a V gene segment and a J gene segment. Rearrangements were called productive when the CDR3 lacked stop codons and stayed in frame with V and J; all others were non-productive. Following IMGT convention, CDR3 was defined as the stretch from the second conserved V-encoded cysteine to the conserved J-encoded phenylalanine. The earlier analysis of about 530 of the donors excluded any sequence lacking an unambiguous match to a single V gene segment. In an earlier analysis of about 590 of the donors, a V segment was called functional when productive rearrangements were above 56.7%, and segregating when the standard deviation between donors exceeded 5%. A statistical classification framework was developed to diagnose cytomegalovirus status using the catalog of TCR beta chain sequences. In a later analysis, V and J genes were assigned by comparing TCR nucleotide sequences against IMGT/GENE-DB human TR gene sequences. Using the TCRdist pipeline, a later analysis assigned CDR3 sequences along with most-parsimonious VDJ recombination scenarios. In a later analysis, each TCR beta chain was defined by its CDR3 amino acid sequence together with its V-gene family, and reads lacking a unique V-gene family were excluded. To address suspected cross-contamination and a sequencing artifact, a later analysis removed roughly 640 highly shared, low-generation-probability nucleotide sequences. In a later analysis, a clonal expansion index for each public chain was calculated from normalized within-repertoire ranks of inferred template counts. In a later analysis, generation probabilities were computed using a VDJ recombination model fitted to out-of-frame rearrangements, and the results were checked against IGoR. Hypergeometric tests were used in a later analysis to score TCR-TCR, TCR-HLA and TCR-CMV co-occurrence, with a repertoire-size bias correction applied to the TCR pairs. False discovery rates were estimated in a later analysis by permuting HLA or CMV assignments 20 times. In a later analysis, co-occurring TCRs were grouped using DBSCAN, and TCRdist sequence similarity was added for clustering within HLA-allele-positive subsets. Co-occurrence clustering excluded repertoires with fewer than 30,000 or more than 120,000 public chains, plus five with anomalous nucleotide sharing. The immuneACCESS repertoire file appears here via TCRdb, limited to in-frame rearrangements. These files lack a portion of the clones; in checked studies, under half of the deficit traces to unresolved V genes, and the cause of the others is not known. D and trimming were read from the DNA, whereas the V and J calls and clone size are those reported in that table. This sample is represented by 100,000 to 120,000 clones; roughly 80% of them were singletons. 5.5% to 7% of the sample rests with the top ten.

This clonotype originated in a man younger than 45 in good health and CMV-seropositive. The sequencing sample was made of PBMCs. The rearrangement combines TRBV30 with TRBJ2-5, and TRBD1 aligns with 8 junction nucleotides. The J call may be faulty, since TRBJ2-7 better matches the DNA end. The nucleotides are TGTGCCTGGAGTCCACAAAGGGCCAGGGGGCACGAGCAGTACTTC. Translated, it reads CAWSPQRARGHEQYF.